The present TCR beta chain was sequenced within a study of vaccination and CD4 T cells after COVID-19. The Oncomine TCR Beta short-read assay sequenced DNA from cultured CD4+ T cells. MiXCR, applied by TCRdb to the PCR reads, yields one record per CDR3 protein. The data show some 14,000 distinct CDR3 sequences, with roughly 53% seen just once and about 12% held by the top ten. Indicated treatment: roughly 10-day PBMC culture with coronavirus spike peptide pools or control peptides (ViraFEST assay). In germline, CDR1 is ENHRY, CDR2 SYGVKD. V was cut by 5 bases and J by 0 bases, with 14 bases left in between. The CDR3 sequence is 16 residues long. This clonotype was found a few times. Its cognate antigen is unknown.

Sequencing input: CD4+ T cells from blood, cultured in vitro. J is TRBJ2-1 and V is TRBV10-3; D not resolved. The sequence was collected from a human donor who had recovered from COVID-19. The CDR3 DNA is TGTGCCATCAGTTCGTGGACCGGCAACTCCTACAATGAGCAGTTCTTC. As protein: CAISSWTGNSYNEQFF.